This TCR beta chain was recorded in a study of cytomegalovirus exposure and HLA in healthy donors. Notes on the study in general: Earlier findings revealed that most TCR beta V segments proved productive either about 90% or about 30% of the time.

The PCR used 60 Vbeta and 13 Jbeta primers. The repertoire was sequenced with immunoSEQ multiplex PCR; TCRdb's copy has only in-frame clones and lacks some. The sample contains approximately 200,000 clones, roughly four fifths of which appear only once. The junction had 4 bases not matched to a gene; V was cut back by 4 bases and J by 6 bases. The CDR3 length is 13 residues. Germline V gene lookup returns CDR1 SGHKS and CDR2 YYEKEE (reference sequence). As regards this clone: Its antigen is unidentified.

The clonotype comes from a young woman in good health and CMV-seropositive. Sequenced material: PBMCs. The rearrangement joins TRBV5-5 to TRBJ2-5, with 9 nucleotides matching TRBD1. CDR3 loop: CASSPGQGKTQYF. CDR3 DNA: TGTGCCAGCAGCCCGGGACAGGGCAAGACCCAGTACTTC.